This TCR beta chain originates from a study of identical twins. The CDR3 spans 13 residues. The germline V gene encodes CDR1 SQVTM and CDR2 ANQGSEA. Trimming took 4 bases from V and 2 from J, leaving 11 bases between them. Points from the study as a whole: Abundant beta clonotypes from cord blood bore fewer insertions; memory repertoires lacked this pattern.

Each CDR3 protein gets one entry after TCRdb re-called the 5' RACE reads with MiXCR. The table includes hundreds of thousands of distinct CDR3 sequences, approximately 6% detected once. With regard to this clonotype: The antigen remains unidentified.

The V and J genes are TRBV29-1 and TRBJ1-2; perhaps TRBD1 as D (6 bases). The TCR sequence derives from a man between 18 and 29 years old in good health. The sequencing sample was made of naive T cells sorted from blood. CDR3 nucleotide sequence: TGCAGCGTTGTTTCTCAGGGGAACTATGGCTACACCTTC. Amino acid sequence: CSVVSQGNYGYTF.